This TCR beta chain was obtained from a study of blood T cell repertoires in COVID-19. About the research overall: PBMCs, B-cell-depleted T cells, or T cells were the source of the cDNA or gDNA that made up the material.

CDR1 is SGHDN and CDR2 is FVKESK in the germline V gene. This CDR3 contains 19 residues. The V end lost 1 base, the J end lost 2 bases, and 23 bases lay between the germline ends. Measured with immunoSEQ multiplex PCR; TCRdb has only the in-frame clones, and not every one. The data contain 100,000 to 150,000 clones, 80% to 85% of them singletons. Participants were aged about 18 to 95 years, lived in 24 US areas, and enrolled virtually. Participants reported their clinical history, and cohort assignment relied on those reports. Donors of Cohort 3 who recovered were those that had two negative PCRs, clearance, or symptom resolution.

The chain joins TRBV14 to TRBJ1-1, with a weak D call TRBD1 (6 bases). The sample consisted of PBMCs or T cells enriched from blood (not recorded which). The TCR comes from a woman in her twenties or thirties who had recovered from COVID-19. CDR3 sequence (DNA): TGTGCCAGCAGCCAAGTTAAGTGGGCATGGGACACCCAAAACACTGAAGCTTTCTTT. It is translated as CASSQVKWAWDTQNTEAFF.